This TCR beta chain was profiled in a study of identical twins. From the 5' RACE reads, TCRdb called clonotypes with MiXCR, one entry per CDR3 protein. The sample lists 500,000 or so distinct CDR3 sequences, about 14% occurring once. This clonotype was recorded many times. These data are also associated with another study on yellow fever vaccine responses in identical twins.

The clonotype was recovered from a woman between 18 and 29 years old in good health. The sequencing sample was made of CD4+ T cells sorted from blood.

The CDR3 nucleotides are TGTGCCAGCAGTTCAGGTCCGGGAAACACCATATATTTT. It yields the protein CASSSGPGNTIYF. The rearrangement joins TRBV12-3 or TRBV12-4 to TRBJ1-3; D is ambiguous. V gave up 4 bases and J gave up 4 bases, with 8 bases separating them. This CDR3 is built from 13 residues.